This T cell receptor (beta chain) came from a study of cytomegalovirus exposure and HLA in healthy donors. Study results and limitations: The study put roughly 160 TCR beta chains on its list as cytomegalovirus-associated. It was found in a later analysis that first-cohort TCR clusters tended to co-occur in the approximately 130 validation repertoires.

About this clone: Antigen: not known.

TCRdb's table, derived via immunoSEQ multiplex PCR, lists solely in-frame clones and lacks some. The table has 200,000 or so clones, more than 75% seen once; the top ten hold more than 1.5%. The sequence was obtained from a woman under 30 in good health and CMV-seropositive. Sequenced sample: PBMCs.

Here the CDR3 reads CASADTASYGYTF. The DNA for the CDR3 is TGTGCTAGCGCGGACACCGCTAGCTATGGCTACACCTTC. The V gene is TRBV12-5, the J gene TRBJ1-2; possibly TRBD1 for D (5 bases). V lost 9 bases and J lost 4, with 15 bases in between. From germline, CDR1 is LGHNT and CDR2 FRNRAP. The CDR3 has 13 residues.